Below are 30 T cell receptor beta chains sequenced from a single sample in a study of identical twins. Each CDR3 protein is one row after TCRdb ran MiXCR on the 5' RACE reads. The sample holds about 730,000 distinct CDR3 sequences, approximately 22% seen once. The same data also went into a second study, on T cells expressing NK-cell markers.

Source material: PBMCs. The receptors shown here come from a woman between 18 and 30 years old in good health.

This clonotype appeared a few times. Here the CDR3 DNA reads TGTGCCAGCATTGACGAGACCCAGTACTTC. Translating gives CASIDETQYF. V is TRBV6-1 and J is TRBJ2-5; D is unclear. The length of the CDR3 is 10 residues. Looked up from germline, CDR1 is MNHNS and CDR2 is SASEGT. Trimming removed 7 bases at V and 5 bases at J, with 5 bases between.

The count of this clonotype is one. V gene TRBV30 combines with J gene TRBJ1-1; D gene unclear. V shed 0 bases and J shed 5 bases, with 13 bases lying between them. This CDR3 is built from 14 residues. Germline assignment: CDR1 GTSNPN and CDR2 SVGIG (reference sequence). In DNA, the CDR3 is TGTGCCTGGAGTGTACTATCCCTCTCGACTGAAGCTTTCTTT. As protein: CAWSVLSLSTEAFF.

In regard to this clonotype: This clone may be a read error of a much larger clone one base away. V and J are TRBV12-3 or TRBV12-4 and TRBJ2-2; D is ambiguous. This CDR3 is 11 amino acids long. V was cut by 6 bases and J by 7 bases, with 6 bases left in between. This CDR3 is CASRYNGELFF. The CDR3 coding sequence is TGTGCCAGCAGATATAACGGGGAGCTGTTTTTT.

This chain uses TRBV6-5 with TRBJ1-4; tentative D call: TRBD1 (6 bases). The germline V gene has CDR1 MNHEY and CDR2 SVGAGI. The length of the CDR3 is 14 residues. Trimming removed 4 bases from V and 8 bases from J, with 14 bases in between. CDR3 region: CASSFVAGAEKLFF. In DNA form, the CDR3 reads TGTGCCAGCAGTTTTGTGGCAGGGGCCGAAAAACTGTTTTTT.

This CDR3 is CATRTSEWNEQFF. The CDR3 DNA is TGTGCCACAAGGACTAGCGAATGGAATGAGCAGTTCTTC. The chain employs TRBV10-3 and TRBJ2-1; 9 positions agree with TRBD2. V shed 10 bases and J 7 bases; nucleotides not matched to a gene: 8. CDR1 and CDR2 from the germline V gene are ENHRY and SYGVKD. CDR3 length equals 13 residues.

This clonotype was seen more than once but under ten times. This chain connects TRBV12-3 or TRBV12-4 to TRBJ2-3; D possibly corresponds to TRBD1 (6 bases). V shed 7 bases and J shed 4 bases, with 12 bases lying between them. The CDR3 runs to 13 residues. The CDR3 nucleotides read TGTGCCAGCATGTCCTCAGGGGCAGATACGCAGTATTTT. This translates into CASMSSGADTQYF.

The chain employs TRBV9 and TRBJ2-5; the match to TRBD2 covers 15 bases. J lost 3 bases, V lost 3 bases, and 6 bases had no gene match. The CDR3 is 17 residues long. Germline values: CDR1 SGDLS, CDR2 YYNGEE. In nucleotides, the CDR3 is TGTGCCAGCAGCGGGCACGGGACTAGCGGGGGGAAAGAGACCCAGTACTTC. Encoded protein: CASSGHGTSGGKETQYF.

This clonotype showed up just a few times. The rearrangement joins TRBV5-1 to TRBJ2-7, with D possibly TRBD2 on 6 matching bases. V lost 1 base, J lost 0 bases, and 11 bases lay in between. Germline V CDR1 and CDR2: SGHRS, YFSETQ. This CDR3 is 15 amino acids long. CDR3 loop: CASSLSPAGSYEQYF. The CDR3 region has the DNA TGCGCCAGCAGCTTGAGTCCAGCGGGCTCCTACGAGCAGTACTTC. Combining the CDR3 with reference TRBV5-1 and TRBJ2-7 gives the whole variable domain KAGVTQTPRYLIKTRGQQVTLSCSPISGHRSVSWYQQTPGQGLQFLFEYFSETQRNKGNFPGRFSGRQFSNSRSEMNVSTLELGDSALYLCASSLSPAGSYEQYFGPGTRLTVT.

This clonotype was seen at least ten times. The gene calls are TRBV13 and TRBJ2-7; 8 positions match TRBD2. Germline V lookup: CDR1 PRHDT, CDR2 FYEKMQ (reference sequence). The CDR3 length is 16 residues. Germline trimming cut 5 bases from V and 0 bases from J; bases unmatched to any gene: 9. The CDR3 here is CASSDPRRGASYEQYF. The CDR3 DNA follows: TGTGCCAGCAGCGACCCCAGGCGGGGGGCCTCCTACGAGCAGTACTTC.

This clonotype has just a few counts. V usage is TRBV6-6 and J usage is TRBJ1-1; D remains ambiguous. V lost 2 bases and J lost 5, with 9 bases in between. Germline CDR1 MNHNY, CDR2 SVGAGI (reference sequence). The CDR3 sequence is 13 residues long. The CDR3 spells CASSYAEETEAFF. The CDR3 bases are TGTGCCAGCAGTTACGCAGAGGAAACTGAAGCTTTCTTT.

This clonotype has only a few counts. This sequence joins TRBV20-1 and TRBJ1-1, with a possible D match to TRBD1 (5 bases). V dropped 5 bases and J dropped 0 bases, with 16 bases sitting between them. The CDR3 has 15 amino acids. CDR1 and CDR2 from the germline V gene are DFQATT and SNEGSKA (reference sequence). The CDR3 coding sequence is TGCAGTGCTGCGACACGTGGGACGGTGAACACTGAAGCTTTCTTT. This gives the protein CSAATRGTVNTEAFF.

Many counts were recorded for this clonotype. The chain is built from TRBV5-1 and TRBJ2-7; 10 bases match TRBD1. The V gene's germline CDR1 is SGHRS and CDR2 YFSETQ. The CDR3 has 15 residues. Germline trimming cut 4 bases from V and 0 bases from J; bases unmatched to any gene: 4. In DNA form, the CDR3 reads TGCGCCAGCAGCCCGAGGACAGGGGGCTCCTACGAGCAGTACTTC. It is translated as CASSPRTGGSYEQYF. Full variable domain (remainder filled in from reference TRBV5-1 and TRBJ2-7): KAGVTQTPRYLIKTRGQQVTLSCSPISGHRSVSWYQQTPGQGLQFLFEYFSETQRNKGNFPGRFSGRQFSNSRSEMNVSTLELGDSALYLCASSPRTGGSYEQYFGPGTRLTVT.

This clonotype was observed a handful of times. The CDR3 DNA sequence: TGTGCCAGCAGCTCCACTAGCCCGAGGACAGATACGCAGTATTTT. It codes for CASSSTSPRTDTQYF. The rearrangement links TRBV14 to TRBJ2-3; D is possibly TRBD2 (6 bases). Trimming took 5 bases from V and 3 from J, leaving 15 bases between them. This CDR3 comprises 15 residues. Germline V lookup: CDR1 SGHDN, CDR2 FVKESK.

This clonotype was recorded a few times. The rearrangement links TRBV2 to TRBJ2-5, with TRBD2 identical over 8 bases. The germline CDR1 and CDR2 sequences are SNHLY and FYNNEI. The V and J ends lost 7 bases and 7 bases, in that order; junction bases with no gene match: 11. This CDR3 spans 14 amino acids. This chain's CDR3 is CASTAGAPSLTQYF. The CDR3 nucleotides are TGTGCCAGCACAGCGGGGGCCCCGTCTCTGACCCAGTACTTC.

This clonotype was picked up many times. This chain joins TRBV20-1 and TRBJ1-2; no clear D. CDR1 is DFQATT and CDR2 is SNEGSKA in the germline V gene (reference sequence). V was clipped by 7 bases and J by 0 bases, with 3 bases between them. The CDR3 has 10 residues. CDR3 nucleotide sequence: TGCAGTGTTTCTAACTATGGCTACACCTTC. It codes for CSVSNYGYTF.

This clonotype was seen repeatedly, ten times or more. The chain carries TRBV7-2 and TRBJ2-7; TRBD2 matches at 9 bases. Germline V lookup: CDR1 SGHTA, CDR2 FQGNSA. The CDR3 length is 15 residues. The V gene end was trimmed by 7 bases and the J gene end by 0 bases; junction bases not matched to a gene: 7. The DNA of the CDR3 is TGTGCCAGCACCCTAGGACTAGCGAGCTCCTACGAGCAGTACTTC. As protein: CASTLGLASSYEQYF.

In its sample, this clonotype was seen many times. The chain uses TRBV6-4 and TRBJ2-1, with 14 bases identical to TRBD2. This CDR3 comprises 19 residues. The ends lost 1 base at V and 3 bases at J; junction bases unmatched: 8. Germline assignment: CDR1 MRHNA and CDR2 SNTAGT. The CDR3 loop is CASSDFPGTSGGHYNEQFF. CDR3 in DNA: TGTGCCAGCAGTGACTTCCCCGGGACTAGCGGGGGTCACTACAATGAGCAGTTCTTC.

The V gene is TRBV7-9, the J gene TRBJ2-1, with unresolved D. Trimming left V 3 bases short and J 14 bases short, with 17 bases between. The CDR3 covers 13 residues. The germline gives CDR1 SEHNR, CDR2 FQNEAQ (reference sequence). CDR3 sequence reads: CASSLDFGPQEFF. For the CDR3, the DNA is TGTGCCAGCAGCTTGGATTTCGGGCCGCAGGAGTTCTTC.

The chain employs TRBV5-1 and TRBJ1-2; D is perhaps TRBD1 (6 bases). Germline-derived CDR1 and CDR2 are SGHRS and YFSETQ. V lost 3 bases and J 7 bases, leaving 10 bases between the germline ends. This CDR3 spans 12 amino acids. Here the CDR3 reads CASSSRGGGYTF. Here the CDR3 DNA reads TGCGCCAGCAGCTCGAGGGGGGGTGGCTACACCTTC.

This clonotype was counted between two and nine times. The CDR3 sequence is CASSFKASGFYNEQFF. CDR3 DNA sequence: TGTGCCAGCAGTTTTAAGGCTAGCGGGTTCTACAATGAGCAGTTCTTC. The J gene is TRBJ2-1, the V gene TRBV12-3 or TRBV12-4; 8 nucleotides agree with TRBD2. The CDR3 has 16 residues. Trimming removed 3 bases from V and 3 bases from J; junction bases left unmatched: 7.

This clonotype was detected ten times or more. The chain combines TRBV18 with TRBJ2-1; tentatively, D is TRBD1 (6 bases). The CDR3 has 13 residues. V dropped 5 bases and J dropped 8 bases, with 13 bases sitting between them. Germline assignment: CDR1 KGHSH and CDR2 LQKENI. CDR3 nucleotides: TGTGCCAGCTCATCCGTACAGGGCGATGAGCAGTTCTTC. Protein product: CASSSVQGDEQFF.

V usage is TRBV27 and J usage is TRBJ1-6, with 7 nucleotides matching TRBD1. Germline CDR1 MNHEY, CDR2 SMNVEV (reference sequence). CDR3 size: 16 residues. Losses at the gene ends were 5 bases for V and 9 bases for J; bases not matched to a gene: 13. The CDR3, as DNA: TGTGCCAGCAGTCCATGGACAGGCCCAAGGGGTTCACCCCTCCACTTT. Protein: CASSPWTGPRGSPLHF.

The chain couples TRBV7-9 to TRBJ2-5, with 8 bases lining up with TRBD2. Germline assignment: CDR1 SEHNR and CDR2 FQNEAQ (reference sequence). The ends lost 2 bases at V and 4 bases at J; junction bases unmatched: 6. CDR3 length: 15 residues. The CDR3 DNA reads as TGTGCCAGCAGCTTAACCAGCGGGGGAAGAGAGACCCAGTACTTC. Translating gives CASSLTSGGRETQYF.

The chain carries TRBV20-1 and TRBJ2-2; 8 bases match TRBD2. The CDR3 is 18 amino acids. Germline loops: CDR1 DFQATT, CDR2 SNEGSKA (reference sequence). J was trimmed by 3 bases and V by 1 base; bases with no gene match: 13. The CDR3 coding sequence is TGCAGTGCTAGAGCAAGATGGAAAGCGGGGGACCACACCGGGGAGCTGTTTTTT. Translation gives CSARARWKAGDHTGELFF.

This clonotype was seen a few times. This chain links TRBV27 with TRBJ2-7, with D hard to call. CDR3 length: 18 amino acids. V lost 5 bases and J 5 bases, leaving 28 bases between the germline ends. Germline CDR1 MNHEY, CDR2 SMNVEV (reference sequence). The CDR3 spells CASSALSGDLDLFDEQYF. The CDR3 nucleotides are TGTGCCAGCAGTGCCCTATCGGGCGATCTTGATCTTTTCGACGAGCAGTACTTC.

The chain is built from TRBV5-1 and TRBJ2-3, with TRBD1 matching over 10 bases. With V trimmed by 7 bases and J by 7 bases, 12 bases remained unmatched. The CDR3 runs 15 residues. Germline values: CDR1 SGHRS, CDR2 YFSETQ. CDR3 coding DNA: TGCGCCAGCCCCTCCGTGGGACAGGGGCCTAATACGCAGTATTTT. Amino acid sequence: CASPSVGQGPNTQYF.

The chain joins TRBV7-2 to TRBJ1-5, with D unclear. Trimming removed 3 bases at V and 2 bases at J, with 14 bases between. CDR1 is SGHTA, CDR2 FQGNSA, per germline. CDR3 length: 16 residues. The CDR3 DNA follows: TGTGCCAGCAGCTTCCGGACTCGGGGAGGCAATCAGCCCCAGCATTTT. It encodes CASSFRTRGGNQPQHF.

The V and J genes are TRBV6-4 and TRBJ2-1; 7 bases are shared with TRBD2. This CDR3 comprises 16 residues. V lost 5 bases to trimming and J lost 9 bases; unmatched junction nucleotides: 16. Looked up from germline, CDR1 is MRHNA and CDR2 is SNTAGT. The CDR3, as DNA: TGTGCCAGCAGTACTTCTTGGACTAGGGATGTCAGTGAGCAGTTCTTC. Protein: CASSTSWTRDVSEQFF.

The count of this clonotype is one. The chain is built from TRBV30 and TRBJ2-7; 10 positions agree with TRBD2. Per the germline V gene, CDR1 is GTSNPN and CDR2 is SVGIG (reference sequence). The CDR3 extends over 13 amino acids. V was pared by 3 bases and J by 2 bases, with 1 base of the junction left unmatched. This CDR3 reads CAWSLAGAYEQYF. The CDR3 DNA reads as TGTGCCTGGAGCCTAGCGGGAGCCTACGAGCAGTACTTC.

V gene TRBV20-1 combines with J gene TRBJ2-7; D ambiguous. This CDR3 has 14 amino acids. CDR1 and CDR2 from the germline V gene are DFQATT and SNEGSKA (reference sequence). Trimming took 6 bases from V and 3 from J, leaving 18 bases between them. CDR3 amino acids: CSANPGPPNYEQYF. The CDR3 DNA reads TGCAGTGCGAACCCCGGGCCGCCAAACTACGAGCAGTACTTC.